The clone carrying this TCR beta chain has a handful of counts. What it recognizes is unknown. This sample is part of a study of cytomegalovirus exposure and HLA in healthy donors. Whole-study results and caveats: The study flagged about 160 TCR beta chains as cytomegalovirus-associated. Testing in vitro showed a few CMV-associated chains specific for CMV antigens. Reported results showed that the classifier diagnosed cytomegalovirus status with high specificity and sensitivity.

The V gene end was trimmed by 5 bases and the J gene end by 4 bases; junction bases not matched to a gene: 8. Germline V gene lookup returns CDR1 LNHDA and CDR2 SQIVND (reference sequence). The CDR3 runs to 15 residues. TCRdb keeps only in-frame clones here, not all; method: immunoSEQ multiplex PCR. The table shows some 59,000 clones, with approximately 89% occurring only once. The donors were in the roughly 130-subject validation cohort; that cohort was separate from the roughly 730-subject first cohort. This receptor was identified in a woman aged 18-35 years in good health and CMV-seropositive. The sequencing input was PBMCs. The chain recombines TRBV19 with TRBJ1-2; the match to TRBD1 covers 9 bases. This CDR3 reads CASSSGQGSFYGYTF. The CDR3 DNA is TGTGCCAGTAGTTCAGGACAGGGGTCCTTCTATGGCTACACCTTC.